The rows below give T cell receptor beta chains drawn from one sample of a study of vaccination effects on CD4 cells after COVID-19. Their antigens remain unidentified. Assay: immunoSEQ multiplex PCR; the TCRdb copy retains only in-frame clones and omits some. The repertoire holds about 70,000 clones, with about 80% as singletons. Sequenced material: CD4+ T cells from PBMCs cultured with SARS-CoV-2 spike peptides, taken before COVID-19 vaccination. The receptors here all came from a human donor who received a COVID-19 vaccine. CDR3s include the opening cysteine and the closing phenylalanine or tryptophan. Fields, in order: V gene, J gene, clone size, D gene, CDR3 DNA, CDR3 protein. The D gene is left open where the match is weak. Clone size is given for some rows only: seen once, a few or many times, or a class if the clone is expanded.

>TRBV10-2|TRBJ2-3|few|NA
TGCGCCAGCAGTGAGTTGGTTGAAAATACGCAGTATTTT
CASSELVENTQYF
>TRBV7-2|TRBJ2-5|NA|NA
TGTGCCAGCAGCCAACAAACTAGCATCCAAGAGACCCAGTACTTC
CASSQQTSIQETQYF
>TRBV28|TRBJ1-2|NA|NA
TGTGCCAGCAGTTTGTACCAAGCGTATGGCTACACCTTC
CASSLYQAYGYTF
>TRBV24-1|TRBJ2-5|NA|NA
TGTGCCACCAGTGATCCGGCGACAGGGACTCAAGAGACCCAGTACTTC
CATSDPATGTQETQYF
>TRBV3-1/TRBV3-2|TRBJ1-5|NA|NA
TGTGCCAGCAGCCAACGAGAGAATCAGCCCCAGCATTTT
CASSQRENQPQHF
>TRBV6-5|TRBJ2-2|NA|TRBD1
TGTGCCAGCAGTTCTGACAGGGGGTCTGGCGGGGAGCTGTTTTTT
CASSSDRGSGGELFF
>TRBV9|TRBJ1-3|NA|NA
TGTGCCAGCAGCGTTGGTGGAGGGGGGGCTGGAAACACCATATATTTT
CASSVGGGGAGNTIYF
>TRBV4-1|TRBJ2-1|NA|TRBD2
TGCGCCAGCAGCCAGATTCTAGCGGGGGGGTACAATGAGCAGTTCTTC
CASSQILAGGYNEQFF
>TRBV9|TRBJ1-4|NA|NA
TGTGCCAGCCGGGCAGGACCAAATGAAAAACTGTTTTTT
CASRAGPNEKLFF
>TRBV11-3|TRBJ2-1|NA|NA
TGTGCCAGCAGCTCGTCGGGGGAGCAGTTCTTC
CASSSSGEQFF
>TRBV27|TRBJ2-5|NA|NA
TGTGCCAGCAGTTTAACCCAAGGTTCGATTCAGTACTTC
CASSLTQGSIQYF
>TRBV3-1/TRBV3-2|TRBJ2-3|NA|NA
TGTGCCAGCAGGAGGGCGGGCCTGACAGATACGCAGTATTTT
CASRRAGLTDTQYF
>TRBV24-1|TRBJ2-1|few|TRBD1
TGTGCCACCAGTGATTTGAGGTGGGACAGGGAACGAGGTAATGAGCAGTTCTTC
CATSDLRWDRERGNEQFF
>TRBV5-1|TRBJ1-2|few|NA
TGCGCCAGCAGCTTAAACAGGGACGGGTATGGCTACACCTTC
CASSLNRDGYGYTF
>TRBV18|TRBJ2-5|few|NA
TGTGCCAGCTCACCGGGGGGTTCGCAAGAGACCCAGTACTTC
CASSPGGSQETQYF
>TRBV12-3/TRBV12-4|TRBJ1-3|NA|NA
TGTGCCTTTCGACAGGCGTCTGGAAACACCATATATTTT
CAFRQASGNTIYF
>TRBV10-3|TRBJ1-1|once|TRBD1
TGTGCCATCAGTGAGGCCACAACAGGGGGTAGGAGCACTGAAGCTTTCTTT
CAISEATTGGRSTEAFF
>TRBV5-1|TRBJ1-1|NA|TRBD1
TGCGCCAGCAGCTTCAACAGGGGGACTGAAGCTTTCTTT
CASSFNRGTEAFF
>TRBV4-1|TRBJ2-3|once|NA
TGCGCCAGCAAGGGGGGCCCTAGCACAGATACGCAGTATTTT
CASKGGPSTDTQYF
>TRBV19|TRBJ1-3|few|NA
TGTGCCAGTACAAATCTCCAGCAGAGAAACACCATATATTTT
CASTNLQQRNTIYF
>TRBV15|TRBJ1-5|few|TRBD1
TGTGCCACCAGTCCTACTCAGGGGACAGATCAGCCCCAGCATTTT
CATSPTQGTDQPQHF
>TRBV3-1/TRBV3-2|TRBJ1-2|NA|NA
TGTGCCAGCAGCCCCCTCGGGGCGGTATATGGCTACACCTTC
CASSPLGAVYGYTF
>TRBV18|TRBJ2-5|NA|NA
TGTGCCAGCTCACCAAGTGGGACCCAGTACTTC
CASSPSGTQYF
>TRBV5-1|TRBJ2-1|NA|NA
TGCGCCAGCAGTTTTAGGGCCGAGAGGGCGGGGGAGCAGTTCTTC
CASSFRAERAGEQFF
>TRBV5-1|TRBJ2-1|NA|TRBD1
TGCGCCAGCAGGGAAGGGACAGGAGGAAATGAGCAGTTCTTC
CASREGTGGNEQFF
>TRBV7-3|TRBJ2-3|once|NA
TGTGCCAGCAGCCCCCAGGGGCCAGGCACAGATACGCAGTATTTT
CASSPQGPGTDTQYF
>TRBV3-1/TRBV3-2|TRBJ2-2|NA|TRBD1
TGTGCCAGCAGCCAAATACCGGGACAGAGCACCGGGGAGCTGTTTTTT
CASSQIPGQSTGELFF
>TRBV6-5|TRBJ1-4|few|NA
TGTGCCACAATACACACAACTAATGAAAAACTGTTTTTT
CATIHTTNEKLFF
>TRBV4-1|TRBJ2-2|once|NA
TGCGCCAGCTCGGGACGCTCGGATTTGGCCGGGGAGCTGTTTTTT
CASSGRSDLAGELFF
>TRBV24-1|TRBJ2-5|NA|NA
TGTGCCACCAGTGATCACACAGAAGAGACCCAGTACTTC
CATSDHTEETQYF
>TRBV27|TRBJ2-5|NA|TRBD1
TGTGCCAGCAGCCGAACTGACAGGGGGCCGGGGGAGACCCAGTACTTC
CASSRTDRGPGETQYF
>TRBV2|TRBJ1-1|NA|NA
TGTGCCAGCAGTGAATATAGAAACACTGAAGCTTTCTTT
CASSEYRNTEAFF
>TRBV28|TRBJ2-3|once|NA
TGTGCCAGCAGTTTCCGTTCTAGGTATTTGGATACGCAGTATTTT
CASSFRSRYLDTQYF
>TRBV3-1/TRBV3-2|TRBJ2-1|NA|NA
TGTGCCAGCAGCCGAATCAAAAGACCGGGACATGCAAATTACAATGAGCAGTTCTTC
CASSRIKRPGHANYNEQFF
>TRBV30|TRBJ1-4|NA|NA
TGTGCCTGGAGTGTAGACAGAGGGGGAGTTGAAAAACTGTTTTTT
CAWSVDRGGVEKLFF
>TRBV5-1|TRBJ2-3|NA|TRBD2
TGCGCCAGCAGCTTGACTGCGGGGGGAGATACGCAGTATTTT
CASSLTAGGDTQYF
>TRBV10-3|TRBJ2-1|NA|NA
TGTGCCATCAGTGAGTCTCGGGCCTCAATTGTGAATGAGCAGTTCTTC
CAISESRASIVNEQFF
>TRBV19|TRBJ2-4|NA|NA
TGTGCCAGTAGTAGAGTACAGGGCCGCGACATTCAGTACTTC
CASSRVQGRDIQYF
>TRBV3-1/TRBV3-2|TRBJ1-2|NA|NA
TGTGCCAGCAGCCAGGTCCTTACAGGGATCTATGGCTACACCTTC
CASSQVLTGIYGYTF
>TRBV7-2|TRBJ2-4|NA|NA
TGTGCCAGCAGCTTTCATCCTCGACAGGCTTTAGCCAAAAACATTCAGTACTTC
CASSFHPRQALAKNIQYF